The 30 T cell receptor beta chains given below trace back to one sample, sequenced in a study of cytomegalovirus exposure and HLA in healthy donors. Clones were sequenced by immunoSEQ multiplex PCR, and TCRdb holds only the in-frame ones, with some missing. This sample carries 150,000 to 200,000 clones, around 85% of them seen once, and the ten largest clones take around 2%. The sequenced material came from PBMCs. Every receptor here comes from a man younger than 40 in good health and CMV-seropositive.

The V call is TRBV27, the J call TRBJ1-5; TRBD1 matches at 9 bases. The germline V gene has CDR1 MNHEY and CDR2 SMNVEV (reference sequence). The J segment lost 0 bases and the V segment lost 3 bases, leaving 3 bases of the junction unmatched. The CDR3 has 16 amino acids. The CDR3 is CASSFQGQGSNQPQHF. The CDR3 nucleotides read TGTGCCAGCAGTTTCCAGGGACAGGGTAGCAATCAGCCCCAGCATTTT.

V usage is TRBV7-2 and J usage is TRBJ2-7; 9 bases agree with TRBD1. Germline loops: CDR1 SGHTA, CDR2 FQGNSA. Trimming took 4 bases from V and 4 from J; bases not matched to a gene: 5. CDR3 size: 14 residues. The CDR3 DNA reads TGTGCCAGCAGCTCGGACAGGGGTTGGTACGAGCAGTACTTC. Amino acids: CASSSDRGWYEQYF. Variable domain in full (rest from reference TRBV7-2 and TRBJ2-7): GAGVSQSPSNKVTEKGKDVELRCDPISGHTALYWYRQSLGQGLEFLIYFQGNSAPDKSGLPSDRFSAERTGGSVSTLTIQRTQQEDSAVYLCASSSDRGWYEQYFGPGTRLTVT.

The chain couples TRBV7-3 to TRBJ2-1, with 12 positions matching TRBD2. The J segment lost 6 bases and the V segment lost 4 bases, leaving 7 bases of the junction unmatched. The CDR3 length is 16 residues. The germline gives CDR1 SGHTA, CDR2 FQGTGA. The CDR3 region is CASSSYLAGGRNEQFF. CDR3 sequence (DNA): TGTGCCAGCAGCTCCTACCTAGCGGGGGGGCGCAATGAGCAGTTCTTC.

This chain joins TRBV4-3 and TRBJ2-7, with 10 bases aligning to TRBD1. The CDR3 is 14 residues long. Germline values: CDR1 LGHNA, CDR2 YSLEER. V lost 5 bases to trimming and J lost 3 bases; unmatched junction nucleotides: 4. This CDR3 is CASSSGQGNYEQYF. DNA for the CDR3: TGCGCCAGCAGCTCGGGACAGGGGAACTACGAGCAGTACTTC.

The V call is TRBV5-1, the J call TRBJ1-1; D not resolved. Trimming removed 1 base from V and 2 bases from J, with 12 bases in between. The CDR3 sequence is 15 residues long. CDR1 is SGHRS, CDR2 YFSETQ, per germline. In nucleotides, the CDR3 is TGCGCCAGCAGCTTGCTTCTATCGTTTAACACTGAAGCTTTCTTT. This translates into CASSLLLSFNTEAFF.

The chain joins TRBV5-1 to TRBJ1-2; 11 positions agree with TRBD1. CDR1 is SGHRS, CDR2 YFSETQ, per germline. The ends lost 3 bases at V and 7 bases at J; junction bases unmatched: 5. CDR3 length equals 14 residues. The CDR3 loop is CASSYPGQGGGYTF. As DNA, the CDR3 is TGCGCCAGCAGCTACCCGGGACAGGGGGGTGGCTACACCTTC.

This chain joins TRBV6-1 and TRBJ1-5, with D hard to call. This CDR3 is built from 15 residues. Trimming removed 0 bases from V and 2 bases from J, with 8 bases in between. The V gene's germline CDR1 is MNHNS and CDR2 SASEGT. The CDR3 sequence: CASSEAHMGNQPQHF. DNA for the CDR3: TGTGCCAGCAGTGAAGCACATATGGGCAATCAGCCCCAGCATTTT.

With respect to this clone: Additional DNA sequences in this sample encode the identical CDR3. This chain joins TRBV6-5 and TRBJ1-1, with 10 bases matching TRBD1. J lost 4 bases, V lost 2 bases, and 1 base had no gene match. The CDR3 loop spans 14 amino acids. Germline CDR1 MNHEY, CDR2 SVGAGI. The CDR3 DNA is TGTGCCAGCAGTTACGGACAGGGGGGCACTGAAGCTTTCTTT. This translates into CASSYGQGGTEAFF.

The chain uses TRBV11-2 and TRBJ1-6; 7 bases line up with TRBD1. J gave up 2 bases and V 6 bases, and 7 bases lay outside the gene matches. This CDR3 region has 16 residues. CDR1 and CDR2 (germline): SGHAT, FQNNGV. CDR3 nucleotides: TGTGCCAGCAGATCTACAGGGGCGGCCTATAATTCACCCCTCCACTTT. Amino acids: CASRSTGAAYNSPLHF.

The chain recombines TRBV6-1 with TRBJ2-3; 7 bases fit TRBD2. This CDR3 has 14 amino acids. The germline gives CDR1 MNHNS, CDR2 SASEGT. The V and J ends lost 8 bases and 2 bases, in that order; junction bases with no gene match: 7. The chain's CDR3 is CASRPGGTTDTQYF. As DNA, the CDR3 is TGTGCCAGCCGTCCGGGGGGTACCACAGATACGCAGTATTTT.

The chain links TRBV6-5 to TRBJ1-1; possible D gene TRBD1, 6 bases. V lost 0 bases, J lost 9 bases, and 11 bases lay in between. The germline gives CDR1 MNHEY, CDR2 SVGAGI. The CDR3 length is 13 residues. The CDR3 is CASSYSGGPQAFF. The CDR3 nucleotides read TGTGCCAGCAGTTACTCCGGGGGGCCTCAAGCTTTCTTT.

The rearrangement joins TRBV7-3 to TRBJ2-1; 16 positions match TRBD2. Germline loops: CDR1 SGHTA, CDR2 FQGTGA. The CDR3 has 21 amino acids. The J segment lost 1 base and the V segment lost 5 bases, leaving 14 bases of the junction unmatched. The CDR3: CASSLPSRGLAGGRSYNEQFF. Here the CDR3 DNA reads TGTGCCAGCAGCCTCCCGTCGAGGGGACTAGCGGGGGGGAGGTCCTACAATGAGCAGTTCTTC.

There are many counts of this clone. The rearrangement links TRBV29-1 to TRBJ1-1; unclear D gene. CDR3 length: 10 amino acids. Trimming stripped 7 bases from V and 1 base from J, with 4 bases between. Looked up from germline, CDR1 is SQVTM and CDR2 is ANQGSEA. CDR3 sequence reads: CSGQNTEAFF. CDR3 DNA sequence: TGCAGCGGACAGAACACTGAAGCTTTCTTT.

CDR3: CASSPRKGGALNTEAFF. As DNA, the CDR3 is TGCGCCAGCAGCCCACGGAAGGGGGGGGCTCTGAACACTGAAGCTTTCTTT. This sequence joins TRBV4-1 and TRBJ1-1, with D perhaps TRBD1 (6 bases). The germline V and J ends were trimmed by 4 bases and 0 bases, with 18 bases remaining between them. This CDR3 comprises 17 residues. CDR1 and CDR2 (germline): MGHRA, YSYEKL.

The genes are TRBV19 and TRBJ2-6, with TRBD1 matching over 9 bases. V was clipped by 6 bases and J by 2 bases; unmatched bases: 2. The CDR3 length is 15 residues. Germline lookup yields CDR1 LNHDA and CDR2 SQIVND (reference sequence). The CDR3 loop reads CASSRQGAGANVLTF. CDR3 in DNA: TGTGCCAGTAGCCGACAGGGGGCTGGGGCCAACGTCCTGACTTTC.

The chain has TRBV6-1 and TRBJ2-7, with TRBD1 matching 7 bases. V shed 0 bases and J 12 bases; nucleotides not matched to a gene: 8. The CDR3 is made up of 13 amino acids. Germline assignment: CDR1 MNHNS and CDR2 SASEGT. CDR3 DNA: TGTGCCAGCAGTGAAGCGGAACAGGGGATAGTGTACTTC. It is translated as CASSEAEQGIVYF.

In this sample, this clone turned up a few times. This sample includes further DNA sequences coding for the same CDR3. The CDR3 bases are TGTGCCAGCAGCCGACAGGGGGATGGCTACACCTTC. Encoded protein: CASSRQGDGYTF. The V gene is TRBV7-2, the J gene TRBJ1-2; 9 bases agree with TRBD1. Germline-derived CDR1 and CDR2 are SGHTA and FQGNSA. The J segment lost 6 bases and the V segment lost 5 bases, leaving 1 base of the junction unmatched. The CDR3 length is 12 residues. The full variable domain, its missing parts supplied by reference TRBV7-2 and TRBJ1-2, is GAGVSQSPSNKVTEKGKDVELRCDPISGHTALYWYRQSLGQGLEFLIYFQGNSAPDKSGLPSDRFSAERTGGSVSTLTIQRTQQEDSAVYLCASSRQGDGYTFGSGTRLTVV.

The table lists this clone with a count of one. One end of the junction varies from germline; a read error may be responsible. The J gene is TRBJ2-3, the V gene TRBV10-3, with 8 bases identical to TRBD1. This CDR3 region has 14 residues. Germline loops: CDR1 ENHRY, CDR2 SYGVKD. CDR3 bases: TGTGCCATCAGCCCGGGACAGGTAGGAGATAGGCAGTATTTT. Its protein is CAISPGQVGDRQYF.

The rearrangement links TRBV27 to TRBJ2-3; D gene uncertain. From germline, CDR1 is MNHEY and CDR2 SMNVEV (reference sequence). The ends were cut back, 1 base at V and 8 bases at J, with 10 bases in the middle. This CDR3 is 13 amino acids long. CDR3: CASSLFLPGTQYF. CDR3 coding DNA: TGTGCCAGCAGTTTATTCCTACCAGGTACGCAGTATTTT.

The genes are TRBV18 and TRBJ1-6; D is possibly TRBD1 (5 bases). The germline gives CDR1 KGHSH, CDR2 LQKENI. V was cut by 0 bases and J by 7 bases, with 10 bases left in between. The CDR3 runs to 15 residues. CDR3 in amino acids: CASSPPAGGNSPLHF. Here the CDR3 DNA reads TGTGCCAGCTCACCACCGGCGGGGGGGAATTCACCCCTCCACTTT.

V is TRBV27 and J is TRBJ2-1, with D uncertain. V dropped 10 bases and J dropped 10 bases, with 8 bases sitting between them. The CDR3 has 9 residues. The germline gives CDR1 MNHEY, CDR2 SMNVEV (reference sequence). The CDR3 sequence is CANRREQFF. As DNA, the CDR3 is TGTGCCAACCGTCGGGAGCAGTTCTTC.

V usage is TRBV6-1 and J usage is TRBJ2-7; weak D call: TRBD1 (6 bases). The CDR3 runs 13 residues. CDR1 and CDR2 (germline): MNHNS, SASEGT. V lost 9 bases, J lost 0 bases, and 12 bases lay in between. The CDR3 is CARAQGPSYEQYF. For the CDR3, the DNA is TGTGCCAGGGCCCAGGGGCCCTCCTACGAGCAGTACTTC.

The chain combines TRBV10-3 with TRBJ1-2; possibly TRBD1 for D (5 bases). The V gene's germline CDR1 is ENHRY and CDR2 SYGVKD. Trimming removed 5 bases from V and 2 bases from J, with 18 bases in between. There are 16 residues in the CDR3. The CDR3 is CAISNPLGGENYGYTF. The CDR3 nucleotides are TGTGCCATCAGTAATCCCTTGGGAGGGGAGAACTATGGCTACACCTTC.

A single count supports this clone. The chain uses TRBV5-1 and TRBJ1-1; D is ambiguous. The CDR3 has 14 amino acids. Germline CDR1 reads SGHRS; CDR2 reads YFSETQ. V dropped 0 bases and J dropped 1 base, with 7 bases sitting between them. The chain's CDR3 is CASSLGPSNTEAFF. CDR3 nucleotide sequence: TGCGCCAGCAGCTTGGGTCCCTCGAACACTGAAGCTTTCTTT.

The chain is built from TRBV13 and TRBJ1-1; D perhaps matches TRBD1 (6 bases). Per the germline V gene, CDR1 is PRHDT and CDR2 is FYEKMQ (reference sequence). Trimming removed 7 bases from V and 0 bases from J, with 15 bases in between. This CDR3 is built from 15 residues. Here the CDR3 DNA reads TGTGCCAGCACCTACTCCCAGGGGATGAACACTGAAGCTTTCTTT. Protein: CASTYSQGMNTEAFF.

The genes are TRBV11-2 and TRBJ2-3; D is possibly TRBD2 (6 bases). Per germline, CDR1 SGHAT and CDR2 FQNNGV. The CDR3 covers 15 residues. Trimming stripped 3 bases from V and 0 bases from J, with 10 bases between. CDR3 sequence (DNA): TGTGCCAGCAGCTTTCGCGGGATTAGCACAGATACGCAGTATTTT. This gives the protein CASSFRGISTDTQYF.

The CDR3 sequence: CASSSDSRSFYSNQPQHF. In DNA, the CDR3 is TGTGCCAGCAGTTCCGACAGCAGGAGCTTTTATAGCAATCAGCCCCAGCATTTT. The rearrangement joins TRBV27 to TRBJ1-5; TRBD1 might be the D (5 bases). The CDR3 is 18 residues long. Deletions cut 4 bases from V and 0 bases from J, with 19 bases between. Germline assignment: CDR1 MNHEY and CDR2 SMNVEV (reference sequence).

This clone was counted once. The chain is built from TRBV9 and TRBJ2-7, with 8 positions matching TRBD2. Germline values: CDR1 SGDLS, CDR2 YYNGEE. Trimming removed 4 bases from V and 6 bases from J; junction bases left unmatched: 6. The CDR3 is 13 residues long. The CDR3 sequence is CASSLAGVGEQYF. As DNA, the CDR3 is TGTGCCAGCAGCCTAGCGGGTGTTGGCGAGCAGTACTTC.

This clone showed up just a few times. This CDR3 is CASSVRQGLNSPLHF. Written as DNA, the CDR3 is TGCGCCAGCAGCGTACGACAGGGTCTTAATTCACCCCTCCACTTT. The chain has TRBV4-1 and TRBJ1-6; 7 nucleotides align to TRBD1. The CDR3 covers 15 residues. V trimming: 5 bases; J trimming: 6 bases; junction bases outside the gene matches: 7. CDR1 is MGHRA and CDR2 is YSYEKL in the germline V gene.

The genes are TRBV7-9 and TRBJ1-2; D perhaps matches TRBD1 (5 bases). CDR1 and CDR2 (germline): SEHNR, FQNEAQ (reference sequence). V lost 5 bases and J 8 bases, leaving 15 bases between the germline ends. CDR3 length equals 13 residues. The CDR3, as DNA: TGTGCCAGCAGCGCTCAGGGTCTGGACGGCTACACCTTC. Translation gives CASSAQGLDGYTF.